The rows below give T cell receptor beta chains drawn from one sample of a study of follicular helper T cells after annual influenza vaccination. Repertoires were generated with immunoSEQ multiplex PCR, while TCRdb's copy carries only in-frame clones and drops some. The sample lists 600 to 750 clones; 75% to 85% were seen once. The input for sequencing was CXCR5+ CD38+ circulating T follicular helper cells from blood, taken on the day of influenza vaccination. These receptors all come from an adult who received the influenza vaccine. Each CDR3 is given with its conserved first and last residue. A D gene is named only where the DNA matches it firmly. A row's size may be missing; if present it is once, few, many or a size class.

TRBJ1-2	TRBV7-2	.	TRBD1	CASSGTAHYGYTF	TGTGCCAGCAGCGGGACAGCCCACTATGGCTACACCTTC
TRBJ1-3	TRBV4-3	once	TRBD1	CASSQDYGQGSFVGNTIYF	TGCGCCAGCAGCCAAGATTACGGACAGGGTTCTTTCGTCGGAAACACCATATATTTT
TRBJ1-1	TRBV7-6	.	.	CASSLTGRYTEAFF	TGTGCCAGCAGCTTAACAGGGAGGTACACTGAAGCTTTCTTT
TRBJ1-6	TRBV21-1	.	.	CASSKVSELGQPGNSPLHF	TGTGCCAGCAGCAAAGTTTCGGAACTGGGACAACCTGGGAATTCACCCCTCCACTTT
TRBJ2-2	TRBV7-3	.	.	CASRNGGTNTGELFF	TGTGCCAGCAGGAACGGGGGCACGAACACCGGGGAGCTGTTTTTT
TRBJ2-3	TRBV10-3	.	TRBD2	CAISESSSGEAYTQYF	TGTGCCATCAGTGAGTCGTCTAGCGGGGAAGCATATACGCAGTATTTT
TRBJ1-2	TRBV5-8	.	.	CASKELGRDYGYTF	TGTGCCAGCAAGGAGTTAGGGAGGGACTATGGCTACACCTTC
TRBJ1-6	TRBV4-3	.	.	CASSGIIGNSPLHF	TGCGCCAGCAGCGGCATTATCGGGAATTCACCCCTCCACTTT
TRBJ2-2	TRBV2	.	TRBD1	CASSPTGGPNTGELFF	TGTGCCAGCAGTCCCACAGGGGGCCCGAACACCGGGGAGCTGTTTTTT
TRBJ2-1	TRBV7-9	.	TRBD2	CASSLDALAGDNEQFF	TGTGCCAGCAGCTTAGATGCACTAGCGGGGGACAATGAGCAGTTCTTC
TRBJ1-2	TRBV10-3	few	TRBD1	CAIKKDRGGYTF	TGTGCCATCAAGAAAGACAGGGGAGGCTACACCTTC
TRBJ2-5	TRBV6-6	.	.	CASSETQYF	TGTGCCAGCTCCGAGACCCAGTACTTC
TRBJ1-1	TRBV21-1	.	.	CASSTTLATQRTEAFF	TGTGCCAGCAGTACAACATTAGCTACACAACGCACTGAAGCTTTCTTT
TRBJ1-2	TRBV18	once	.	CASSEGRNYGYTF	TGTGCCAGCTCAGAGGGACGTAACTATGGCTACACCTTC
TRBJ2-3	TRBV13	once	TRBD2	CASSLSPGGGATDTQYF	TGTGCCAGCAGCTTATCGCCGGGCGGGGGGGCCACAGATACGCAGTATTTT
TRBJ2-1	TRBV7-3	.	.	CASSFWGHSYNEQFF	TGTGCCAGCAGCTTCTGGGGTCACTCCTACAATGAGCAGTTCTTC
TRBJ1-6	TRBV4-3	.	TRBD1	CASSQDWDRVRSPLHF	TGCGCCAGCAGCCAAGATTGGGACAGGGTTCGGTCACCCCTCCACTTT
TRBJ2-3	TRBV7-9	.	TRBD2	CASTPNLAGGTDTQYF	TGTGCCAGCACCCCCAACCTAGCGGGGGGCACAGATACGCAGTATTTT
TRBJ1-2	TRBV19	few	.	CASSIDGIYGYTF	TGTGCCAGTAGTATAGACGGGATTTATGGCTACACCTTC
TRBJ2-5	TRBV18	.	.	CASSPGAETQYF	TGTGCCAGCTCACCAGGGGCAGAGACCCAGTACTTC
TRBJ1-1	TRBV29-1	.	.	CSVGVTEAFF	TGCAGCGTTGGGGTCACTGAAGCTTTCTTT
TRBJ1-5	TRBV7-2	.	.	CASSSIRDQPQHF	TGTGCCAGCAGCTCCATCAGGGATCAGCCCCAGCATTTT
TRBJ1-1	TRBV7-6	.	TRBD1	CASSLGTGNTEAFF	TGTGCCAGCAGCTTAGGGACAGGTAACACTGAAGCTTTCTTT
TRBJ1-2	TRBV25-1	.	.	CASSGGRRYGYTF	TGTGCCAGCAGTGGGGGACGCCGCTATGGCTACACCTTC
TRBJ1-6	TRBV10-3	.	.	CAISGGNSPLHF	TGTGCCATCAGTGGCGGTAATTCACCCCTCCACTTT
TRBJ2-2	TRBV6-6	.	TRBD2	CASSNSLAGGTGELFF	TGTGCCAGCAGTAATAGTCTAGCGGGGGGAACCGGGGAGCTGTTTTTT
TRBJ1-3	TRBV5-5	.	.	CASRVGSGTTTGNTIYF	TGTGCCAGCAGGGTAGGCTCCGGGACGACGACTGGAAACACCATATATTTT
TRBJ2-2	TRBV27	.	TRBD1	CAPTGVFDTGELFF	TGTGCCCCAACAGGGGTGTTCGACACCGGGGAGCTGTTTTTT